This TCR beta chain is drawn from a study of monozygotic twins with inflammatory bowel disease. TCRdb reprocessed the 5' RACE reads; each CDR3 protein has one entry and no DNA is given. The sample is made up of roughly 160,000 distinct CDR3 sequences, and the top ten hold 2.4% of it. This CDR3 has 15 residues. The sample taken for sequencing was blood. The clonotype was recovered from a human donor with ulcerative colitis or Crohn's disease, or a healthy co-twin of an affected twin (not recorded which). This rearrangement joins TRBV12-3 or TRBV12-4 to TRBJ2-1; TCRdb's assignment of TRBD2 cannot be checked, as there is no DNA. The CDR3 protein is CASSLFGETYNEQFF.